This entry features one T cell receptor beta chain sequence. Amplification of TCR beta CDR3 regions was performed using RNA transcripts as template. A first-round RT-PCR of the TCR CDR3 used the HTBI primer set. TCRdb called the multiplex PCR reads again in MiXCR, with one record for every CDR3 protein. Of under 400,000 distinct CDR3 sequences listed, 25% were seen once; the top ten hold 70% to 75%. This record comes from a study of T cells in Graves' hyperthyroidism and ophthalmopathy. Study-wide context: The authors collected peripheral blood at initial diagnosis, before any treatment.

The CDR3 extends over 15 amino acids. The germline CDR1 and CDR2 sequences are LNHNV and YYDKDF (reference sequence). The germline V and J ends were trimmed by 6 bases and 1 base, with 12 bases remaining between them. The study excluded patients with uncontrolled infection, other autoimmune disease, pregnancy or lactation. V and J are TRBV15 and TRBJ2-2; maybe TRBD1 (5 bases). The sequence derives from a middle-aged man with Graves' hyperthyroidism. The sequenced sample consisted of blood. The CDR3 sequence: CATRDMDRNTGELFF. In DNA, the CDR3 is TGTGCCACCAGGGACATGGACCGGAACACCGGGGAGCTGTTTTTT.